What follows describes a single T cell receptor beta chain. The V and J ends lost 4 bases and 2 bases, in that order; junction bases with no gene match: 10. Germline V gene lookup returns CDR1 MDHEN and CDR2 SYDVKM. The CDR3 is 17 amino acids. This sample is drawn from a study of blood T cells in healthy people across ages. Together with a sample-barcoded 5' primer, a J-beta primer mix was included in a second PCR lasting 7 to 11 cycles. TCRdb ran MiXCR on the 5' RACE reads and lists one entry per CDR3 protein. The repertoire consists of 1.8 million or so distinct CDR3 sequences, with about two fifths occurring once and the leading ten covering 20% to 25%.

V usage is TRBV28 and J usage is TRBJ1-5; 8 bases are shared with TRBD1. Sequenced material: blood. This receptor was identified in a human donor in good health. The CDR3 DNA follows: TGTGCCAGCAGTTGGGCACCAGGGGGCAGGGGCAATCAGCCCCAGCATTTT. The encoded protein is CASSWAPGGRGNQPQHF.